What follows describes a single TCR beta chain. Antigen unknown. The data originate from a study of cytomegalovirus exposure and HLA in healthy donors. Study results and limitations: A list of 150 to 200 TCR beta chains associated with cytomegalovirus was given. In vitro experiments confirmed that three CMV-associated chains were specific for CMV antigens. Per published reports, the classifier diagnosed cytomegalovirus status with high specificity and sensitivity. The tendency of first-cohort TCR clusters to co-occur in the roughly 120 validation repertoires was the finding of a later analysis.

Clones were sequenced by immunoSEQ multiplex PCR, and TCRdb holds only the in-frame ones, with some missing. Seen here are 65,000 to 80,000 clones, roughly 94% observed once, and the top ten hold more than 2%. The clonotype comes from a woman between 18 and 30 years old in good health and CMV-seronegative. The sequenced sample consisted of PBMCs.

CDR3 in DNA: TGTGCCAGTAGTATGAATCCAGGGGGCAACACTGAAGCTTTCTTT. Translated: CASSMNPGGNTEAFF. This chain connects TRBV19 to TRBJ1-1; 8 bases are a match to TRBD1. J lost 2 bases, V lost 3 bases, and 5 bases had no gene match. Germline V gene data show CDR1 as LNHDA and CDR2 as SQIVND (reference sequence). The CDR3 extends over 15 amino acids.